The T cell receptor (beta chain) described here comes from a study of cytomegalovirus exposure and HLA in healthy donors. Whole-study findings and limits: As a later analysis revealed, the rate of TCR association differed by HLA locus, with DRB1 most and HLA-C fewest. The number of N-insertions in an Asian-associated ancestry cluster was reportedly below the approximately 600-donor mean in a later analysis.

PCR used 60 Vbeta primers and 13 Jbeta primers. Generated by immunoSEQ multiplex PCR, the TCRdb table keeps only in-frame clones and is missing some. The repertoire holds 90,000 to 150,000 clones, with approximately 78% as singletons. Concerning this clone itself: Antigen specificity is unknown.

This CDR3 is built from 15 residues. CDR1 and CDR2 (germline): SGHTA, FQGNSA. With V trimmed by 0 bases and J by 7 bases, 8 bases remained unmatched. The source is a woman under 40 in good health and CMV-seropositive. This rearrangement joins TRBV7-2 to TRBJ2-5, with TRBD1 matching 7 bases. The sample was PBMCs. The CDR3 protein is CASSLARDSRGTQYF. In DNA form, the CDR3 reads TGTGCCAGCAGCTTAGCGAGGGACAGCCGGGGGACCCAGTACTTC.